Below, one T cell receptor beta chain is given with its context. The V end was cut by 2 bases, the J end by 4 bases, with 14 bases between. The germline gives CDR1 MNHEY, CDR2 SVGEGT. The length of the CDR3 is 16 residues. The data derive from a study of blood T cell repertoires in COVID-19. Study information: Samples of COVID-19 (acute and convalescent) were obtained from the United States, Italy and Spain. The cDNA or gDNA used as material had been derived from T cells, B-cell-depleted T cells, or PBMCs.

Authors' methods: Using reference gene primer amplification, nucleated cell counts were estimated. Clones were read by immunoSEQ multiplex PCR, and TCRdb kept only the in-frame ones, dropping some. The DNA gave D and trimming, while V, J and clone size come from that table. The sample lists 90,000 to 140,000 clones, around 86% occurring once. This TCR was recovered from a man older than 75 with acute or convalescent COVID-19. The chain has TRBV6-2 or TRBV6-3 and TRBJ2-2, with a possible D match to TRBD1 (7 bases). Material for sequencing was peripheral blood. The CDR3, as DNA: TGTGCCAGCAGTTACCGGGGGACAGTCCGCACCGGGGAGCTGTTTTTT. It encodes CASSYRGTVRTGELFF.